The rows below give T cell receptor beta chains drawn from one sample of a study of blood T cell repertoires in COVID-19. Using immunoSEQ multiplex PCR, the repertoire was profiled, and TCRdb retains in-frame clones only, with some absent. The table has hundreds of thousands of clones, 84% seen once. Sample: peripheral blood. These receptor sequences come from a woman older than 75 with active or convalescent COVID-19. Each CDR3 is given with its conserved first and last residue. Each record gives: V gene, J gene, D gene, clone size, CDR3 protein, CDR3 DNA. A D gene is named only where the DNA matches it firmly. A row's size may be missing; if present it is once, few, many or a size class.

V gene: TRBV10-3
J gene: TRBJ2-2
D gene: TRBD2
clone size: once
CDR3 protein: CAIKAGGSTGELFF
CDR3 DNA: TGTGCCATCAAGGCGGGAGGGTCCACCGGGGAGCTGTTTTTT

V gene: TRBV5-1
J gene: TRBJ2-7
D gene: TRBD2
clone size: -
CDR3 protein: CASSQTSGSYEQYF
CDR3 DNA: TGCGCCAGCAGCCAGACTAGCGGGAGTTACGAGCAGTACTTC

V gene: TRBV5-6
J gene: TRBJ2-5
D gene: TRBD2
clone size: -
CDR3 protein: CASTRTRGETQYF
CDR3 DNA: TGTGCCAGCACGCGGACTAGAGGGGAGACCCAGTACTTC

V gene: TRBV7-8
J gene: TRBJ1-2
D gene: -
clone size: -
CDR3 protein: CASSLDSYGYTF
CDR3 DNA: TGTGCCAGCAGCTTGGACAGCTATGGCTACACCTTC

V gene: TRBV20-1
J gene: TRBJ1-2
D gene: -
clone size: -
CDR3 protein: CSASTVDGYTF
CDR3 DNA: TGCAGTGCTAGCACGGTAGATGGCTACACCTTC

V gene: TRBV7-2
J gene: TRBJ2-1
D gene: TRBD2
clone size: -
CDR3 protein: CASSPRLAGDGNEQFF
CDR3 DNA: TGTGCCAGCAGCCCCAGACTAGCGGGAGATGGCAATGAGCAGTTCTTC

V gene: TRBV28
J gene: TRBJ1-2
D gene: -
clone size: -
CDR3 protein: CASSFHRVRDGYTF
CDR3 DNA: TGTGCCAGCAGTTTCCACAGGGTTAGGGATGGCTACACCTTC

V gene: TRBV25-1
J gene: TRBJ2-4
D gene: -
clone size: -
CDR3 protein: CASSGGIAKNIQYF
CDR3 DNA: TGTGCCAGCAGTGGCGGTATAGCCAAAAACATTCAGTACTTC

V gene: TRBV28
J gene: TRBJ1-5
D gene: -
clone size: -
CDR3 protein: CASRVPGAGNQPQHF
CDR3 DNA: TGTGCCAGCAGGGTACCAGGGGCCGGCAATCAGCCCCAGCATTTT

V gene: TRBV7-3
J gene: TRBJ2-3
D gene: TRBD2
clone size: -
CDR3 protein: CASSLTRSSGGSTDTQYF
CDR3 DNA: TGTGCCAGCAGCTTAACGCGATCTAGCGGGGGATCGACAGATACGCAGTATTTT

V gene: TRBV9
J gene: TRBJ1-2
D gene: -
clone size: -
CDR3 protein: CASSVGRTITGLKGYTF
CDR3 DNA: TGTGCCAGCAGCGTAGGTAGGACAATTACAGGGTTAAAAGGCTACACCTTC

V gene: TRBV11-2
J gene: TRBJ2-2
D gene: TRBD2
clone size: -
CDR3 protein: CASSLGGRATGELFF
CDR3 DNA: TGTGCCAGCAGCTTAGGGGGGAGGGCGACCGGGGAGCTGTTTTTT

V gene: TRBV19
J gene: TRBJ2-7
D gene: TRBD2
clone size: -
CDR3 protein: CASSDGGRYREQYF
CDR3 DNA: TGTGCCAGTAGTGATGGCGGGAGGTACCGCGAGCAGTACTTC

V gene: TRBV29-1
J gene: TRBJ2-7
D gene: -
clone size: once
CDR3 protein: CSATLSGHGVGNAYEQYF
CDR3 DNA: TGCAGCGCCACCCTATCGGGACACGGGGTAGGGAACGCCTACGAGCAGTACTTC

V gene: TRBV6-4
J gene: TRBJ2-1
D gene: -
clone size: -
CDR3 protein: CASSVVADLYNEQFF
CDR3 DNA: TGTGCCAGCAGTGTCGTGGCAGACTTATACAATGAGCAGTTCTTC

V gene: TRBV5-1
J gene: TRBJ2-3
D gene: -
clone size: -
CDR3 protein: CASSSIPTDTQYF
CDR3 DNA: TGCGCCAGCAGCTCAATTCCAACAGATACGCAGTATTTT

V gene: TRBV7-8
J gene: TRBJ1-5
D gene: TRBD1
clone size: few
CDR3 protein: CASSWGTGVSNQPQHF
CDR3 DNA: TGTGCCAGCAGCTGGGGGACAGGGGTAAGCAATCAGCCCCAGCATTTT

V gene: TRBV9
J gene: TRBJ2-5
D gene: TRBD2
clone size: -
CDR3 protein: CASSVGWGGETQYF
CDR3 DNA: TGTGCCAGCAGCGTAGGCTGGGGAGGGGAGACCCAGTACTTC

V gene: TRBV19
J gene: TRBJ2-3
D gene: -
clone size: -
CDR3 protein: CASSPNTDTQYF
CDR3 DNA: TGTGCCAGTAGTCCCAACACAGATACGCAGTATTTT

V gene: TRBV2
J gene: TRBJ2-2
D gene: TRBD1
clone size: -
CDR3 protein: CASSLTGGTGELFF
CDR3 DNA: TGTGCCAGCAGTCTTACAGGGGGCACCGGGGAGCTGTTTTTT

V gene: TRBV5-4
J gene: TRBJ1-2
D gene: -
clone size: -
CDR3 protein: CASRPDNNYGYTF
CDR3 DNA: TGTGCCAGCAGACCGGACAATAACTATGGCTACACCTTC

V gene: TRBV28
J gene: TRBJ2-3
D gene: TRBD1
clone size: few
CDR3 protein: CASREDREQDTQYF
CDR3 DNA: TGTGCCAGCAGGGAGGACAGGGAACAAGATACGCAGTATTTT

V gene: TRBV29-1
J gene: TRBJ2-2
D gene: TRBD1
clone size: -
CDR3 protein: CSVAGQGRTGELFF
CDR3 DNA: TGCAGCGTGGCCGGACAGGGGCGGACCGGGGAGCTGTTTTTT

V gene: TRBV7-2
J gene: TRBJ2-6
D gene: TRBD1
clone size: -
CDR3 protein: CASSQGQSGANVLTF
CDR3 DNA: TGTGCCAGCAGCCAGGGACAGTCTGGGGCCAACGTCCTGACTTTC

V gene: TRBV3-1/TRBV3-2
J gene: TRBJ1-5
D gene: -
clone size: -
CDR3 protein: CASSLGTGAQPQHF
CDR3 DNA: TGTGCCAGCAGCCTAGGGACTGGTGCGCAGCCCCAGCATTTT